This section outlines one T cell receptor beta chain sequence together with its context. Antigen unknown. The sample originates from a study of CD8 T cells in Susac syndrome. General study findings and limits: As acknowledged by the study, its TCR sequencing and HLA analysis included a relatively small number of individuals.

Random hexamers were used to reverse transcribe an amount of 0.5 to 1 ug RNA. The immunoSEQ assay covered 54 Vbeta and 13 Jbeta segments for CDR3. TCRdb recomputed calls from the immunoSEQ multiplex PCR reads with MiXCR, one row per CDR3 protein. Of about 120,000 distinct CDR3 sequences in the sample, around 94% were seen once. Trimming took 1 base from V and 7 from J, leaving 13 bases between them. The V gene's germline CDR1 is SNHLY and CDR2 FYNNEI. There are 14 residues in the CDR3. This chain links TRBV2 with TRBJ1-2; D gene uncertain. Sequencing used CD4+ T cells from PBMCs. The receptor comes from a human donor with multiple sclerosis. CDR3 in DNA: TGTGCCAGCAGTGAAGTATCCGGGGAATTTGGCTACACCTTC. Residues: CASSEVSGEFGYTF.